What follows are 10 T cell receptor beta chains derived from one specimen sequenced in a study of cytomegalovirus exposure and HLA in healthy donors. In the PCR, 60 Vbeta and 13 Jbeta primers were used. This table comes from immunoSEQ multiplex PCR, and its TCRdb copy is limited to in-frame clones, with some not included. The repertoire holds 130,000 to 150,000 clones, with 74% as singletons. The sequenced sample was PBMCs. The source of these receptors is a young man in good health and CMV-seropositive.

A single count supports this clone. The CDR3 sequence is CASSHAQGRETQYF. The CDR3 nucleotides read TGCGCCAGCAGCCATGCACAGGGCCGGGAGACCCAGTACTTC. V and J are TRBV4-3 and TRBJ2-5, with D possibly matching TRBD1 (6 bases). CDR3 length: 14 amino acids. V was pared by 3 bases and J by 5 bases, with 13 bases between. Germline assignment: CDR1 LGHNA and CDR2 YSLEER.

V usage is TRBV7-2 and J usage is TRBJ2-7; TRBD2 might be the D (5 bases). The V and J ends lost 4 bases and 7 bases respectively, with 14 bases between them. CDR3 size: 13 residues. Germline CDR1 and CDR2: SGHTA and FQGNSA. The CDR3 loop is CASSSQRSREQYF. CDR3 nucleotides: TGTGCCAGCAGCTCTCAGCGGAGTAGGGAGCAGTACTTC.

The rearrangement joins TRBV28 to TRBJ1-5; 7 bases are shared with TRBD1. CDR3 size: 15 residues. Germline CDR1 reads MDHEN; CDR2 reads SYDVKM. Losses at the gene ends were 4 bases for V and 0 bases for J; bases not matched to a gene: 3. CDR3 DNA: TGTGCCAGCAGTTCACAGGGGTATAGCAATCAGCCCCAGCATTTT. Its translation is CASSSQGYSNQPQHF.

This chain connects TRBV13 to TRBJ2-2; tentative D call: TRBD1 (5 bases). The germline V gene encodes CDR1 PRHDT and CDR2 FYEKMQ (reference sequence). V was shortened by 6 bases and J by 3 bases, with 8 bases between the two germline ends. This CDR3 region has 13 residues. CDR3 sequence (DNA): TGTGCCAGCAGTACAGGATACACCGGGGAGCTGTTTTTT. This codes for CASSTGYTGELFF.

The chain combines TRBV14 with TRBJ1-4; D gene ambiguous. The germline gives CDR1 SGHDN, CDR2 FVKESK. V was trimmed by 1 base and J by 14 bases, leaving 14 bases between them. The CDR3 has 13 residues. CDR3 nucleotides: TGTGCCAGCAGCCAAGTGGAGGGTAAACGTCTGTTTTTT. It specifies CASSQVEGKRLFF.

This clone was seen a handful of times. V usage is TRBV9 and J usage is TRBJ1-4, with D possibly matching TRBD1 (5 bases). Per the germline V gene, CDR1 is SGDLS and CDR2 is YYNGEE. This CDR3 contains 16 residues. V lost 4 bases to trimming and J lost 7 bases, with 20 bases between them. The CDR3 here is CASSPGGGAGSEKLFF. DNA of the CDR3: TGTGCCAGCAGCCCCGGGGGAGGGGCGGGAAGTGAAAAACTGTTTTTT.

The chain joins TRBV28 to TRBJ1-5; the D gene is possibly TRBD1 (6 bases). Trimming took off 6 bases at V and 3 bases at J, with 15 bases between the two ends. Germline V gives CDR1 MDHEN, CDR2 SYDVKM. The CDR3 has 15 amino acids. The CDR3 reads CASSLTGILNQPQHF. The CDR3 DNA follows: TGTGCCAGCAGCCTTACAGGGATTCTCAATCAGCCCCAGCATTTT.

The rearrangement uses TRBV15 and TRBJ1-4; 10 positions agree with TRBD1. Germline CDR1 is LNHNV and CDR2 is YYDKDF (reference sequence). J was trimmed by 8 bases and V by 5 bases; bases with no gene match: 8. The CDR3 extends over 15 amino acids. The CDR3 here is CATSGRDRGNEKLFF. The CDR3 nucleotides are TGTGCCACCAGCGGAAGGGACAGGGGAAACGAAAAACTGTTTTTT.

This chain uses TRBV9 with TRBJ2-7; 7 bases agree with TRBD1. The germline gives CDR1 SGDLS, CDR2 YYNGEE. With 4 bases clipped from V and 1 base from J, the junction kept 8 bases outside the gene matches. The length of the CDR3 is 15 residues. This chain's CDR3 is CASSRQGRGSYEQYF. The CDR3 DNA reads as TGTGCCAGCAGCCGACAGGGAAGAGGATCCTACGAGCAGTACTTC.

As to this clone: Other DNA sequences within the sample encode an identical CDR3. V usage is TRBV9 and J usage is TRBJ2-3; possible D gene TRBD2, 5 bases. The CDR3 covers 14 residues. Germline CDR1 and CDR2: SGDLS and YYNGEE. Trimming left V 3 bases short and J 2 bases short, with 10 bases between. The CDR3 nucleotides are TGTGCCAGCAGCGCTACTAGATACACAGATACGCAGTATTTT. As protein: CASSATRYTDTQYF.